Only a few counts were recorded for the clone carrying this T cell receptor beta chain. The antigen is not known. This specimen comes from a study of human T cells and chemical hapten exposure. Study information: Sensitization employed 2% DPC on approximately 2 cm by approximately 2 cm of upper inner arm skin. Regarding the study as a whole: Versus controls, significantly more large CDR3 similarity clusters arose from expanded TCRs.

The CDR3 has 13 residues. V shed 6 bases and J 6 bases; nucleotides not matched to a gene: 3. As the library was built, unique molecular identifiers were attached to individual cDNA molecules. Using its own MiXCR run on the RACE reads, TCRdb lists one record per CDR3 protein. The table shows about 99,000 distinct CDR3 sequences, with approximately 13% occurring only once. Time point here: patch test 1, 2 weeks after DPC sensitization. Sample treatment: therapeutic diphenylcyclopropenone sensitization with weekly scalp DPC. Every patch test was put on after a blood sample was taken. This TCR derives from a woman aged 40 to 50 with alopecia areata. Some clones in this sample may be carry-over from other donors' samples. Material: whole blood, obtained in connection with sensitization to the hapten diphenylcyclopropenone (DPC). The genes are TRBV12-3 or TRBV12-4 and TRBJ2-1; 9 nucleotides align to TRBD2. The CDR3 protein is CASSPGLANEQFF. The CDR3 region has the DNA TGTGCCAGCAGCCCGGGACTAGCCAATGAGCAGTTCTTC.